These 16 T cell receptor beta chains came from one sample sequenced in a study of CD8 T cells in ankylosing spondylitis (dated by TCRdb to between 2016 and 2019). Libraries were made using 5' RACE. Instrument used: Illumina HiSeq 2500. TCRdb reran the public reads through fastp at Q25 and MiXCR, keeping productive beta chains. CDR3 protein duplicates are merged, each entry listing the most common genes and DNA. This sample gives 310,000 or so distinct CDR3 sequences in total; approximately 20% of them show up just once. About 8.2% of the sample belongs to the ten largest clones. The sample consisted of blood, either unsorted or a sorted T cell fraction (not recorded which). These receptor sequences come from a male donor with ankylosing spondylitis or in good health (not recorded which).

The DNA of the CDR3 is TGTGCCAGCAGCCATCAGGGGTACCAAGAGACCCAGTACTTC. Translation: CASSHQGYQETQYF. The chain is built from TRBV3-1 and TRBJ2-5; perhaps TRBD1 as D (6 bases). V was clipped by 3 bases and J by 0 bases, with 8 bases between them. Germline lookup yields CDR1 LGHDT and CDR2 YNNKEL (reference sequence). There are 14 residues in the CDR3.

This clonotype has ten or more counts. V usage is TRBV5-6 and J usage is TRBJ2-5; D is unresolved. V was cut by 0 bases and J by 2 bases, with 5 bases left in between. CDR3 length: 13 amino acids. Germline CDR1 reads SGHDT; CDR2 reads YYEEEE. CDR3 region: CASSLVEQETQYF. In DNA form, the CDR3 reads TGTGCCAGCAGCTTGGTTGAACAAGAGACCCAGTACTTC.

J is TRBJ2-1 and V is TRBV5-1; TRBD2 aligns across 7 bases. Germline V gene data show CDR1 as SGHRS and CDR2 as YFSETQ. V shed 3 bases, J shed 3 bases, and the junction held 6 bases outside the gene matches. The CDR3 contains 15 residues. CDR3 sequence: CASSSSGTDYNEQFF. DNA for the CDR3: TGCGCCAGCAGCTCGAGCGGGACCGACTACAATGAGCAGTTCTTC.

Concerning this clonotype: The germline gene is not matched at one end of the junction; a read error may be the cause. This chain connects TRBV27 to TRBJ2-1, with D possibly called TRBD1 or TRBD2 (7 bases each). This CDR3 has 16 residues. Germline lookup yields CDR1 MNHEY and CDR2 SMNVEV (reference sequence). CDR3 amino acids: CASRPRQGGLHNEQIF. CDR3 nucleotide sequence: TGTGCCAGCAGACCGCGACAGGGAGGGCTACATAATGAGCAGATCTTC.

A few counts support this clonotype. The chain joins TRBV24-1 to TRBJ2-7; 8 bases fit TRBD1. The CDR3 spans 14 residues. Losses at the gene ends were 4 bases for V and 2 bases for J; bases not matched to a gene: 3. Germline loops: CDR1 KGHDR, CDR2 SFDVKD. CDR3 in DNA: TGTGCCACCAGTGACCTACAGGGGGCCTACGAGCAGTACGTC. Protein: CATSDLQGAYEQYV.

This chain connects TRBV4-2 to TRBJ2-2, with a possible D match to TRBD1 (5 bases). The CDR3 sequence is 15 residues long. Trimming took 0 bases from V and 2 from J, leaving 7 bases between them. Germline V lookup: CDR1 LGHNA, CDR2 YNFKEQ. The CDR3 DNA sequence: TGTGCCAGCAGCCAAGATAGGACAAACACCGGGGAGCTGTTTTTT. Translating gives CASSQDRTNTGELFF.

This clonotype showed up many times. The chain uses TRBV7-8 and TRBJ2-1; D remains unclear. Trimming took off 0 bases at V and 6 bases at J, with 12 bases between the two ends. The CDR3 runs 15 residues. Per germline, CDR1 SGHVS and CDR2 FQNEAQ. This CDR3 is CASSLAGQDSNEQFF. In DNA, the CDR3 is TGTGCCAGCAGCTTAGCCGGCCAGGATAGCAATGAGCAGTTCTTC. The full variable domain, completed using reference TRBV7-8 and TRBJ2-1, is GAGVSQSPRYKVAKRGQDVALRCDPISGHVSLFWYQQALGQGPEFLTYFQNEAQLDKSGLPSDRFFAERPEGSVSTLKIQRTQQEDSAVYLCASSLAGQDSNEQFFGPGTRLTVL.

This clonotype was counted a few times. This rearrangement joins TRBV11-2 to TRBJ2-5, with a possible D match to TRBD1 (6 bases). CDR3 length: 17 amino acids. The germline gives CDR1 SGHAT, CDR2 FQNNGV. V lost 1 base, J lost 1 base, and 16 bases lay in between. CDR3 coding DNA: TGTGCCAGCAGCTTAGGGGTCGGACAGAGCATCCAAGAGACCCAGTACTTC. Translation: CASSLGVGQSIQETQYF.

This clonotype was seen a few times. The chain links TRBV27 to TRBJ1-1; D may be TRBD1 (5 bases). The CDR3 has 18 amino acids. CDR1 MNHEY and CDR2 SMNVEV come from the germline V gene (reference sequence). Trimming stripped 3 bases from V and 5 bases from J, with 25 bases between. CDR3 bases: TGTGCCAGCAGTTTCCGAAGGGGAGGGAGAGCGGGTGGGACTGAAGCTTTCTTT. The encoded protein is CASSFRRGGRAGGTEAFF.

This clonotype came up a few times. The chain employs TRBV29-1 and TRBJ2-5, with 8 bases fitting TRBD1. The CDR3 runs 13 residues. Germline values: CDR1 SQVTM, CDR2 ANQGSEA. V trimming: 7 bases; J trimming: 1 base; junction bases outside the gene matches: 5. In DNA form, the CDR3 reads TGCAGCGCCGGGACAGGCGCCCAAGAGACCCAGTACTTC. This sequence encodes CSAGTGAQETQYF.

A few counts support this clonotype. The chain has TRBV21-1 and TRBJ1-1. TRBV21-1 has pseudogene status. The CDR3 is 14 residues long. CDR3 coding DNA: TGTGCCAGCAGCAAAGCGCTTACGGATCAGGAAGCTTTCTTT. It translates to CASSKALTDQEAFF.

This clonotype was counted between two and nine times. This chain links TRBV29-1 with TRBJ2-1; D gene uncertain. Germline V gene lookup returns CDR1 SQVTM and CDR2 ANQGSEA. This CDR3 spans 12 amino acids. Between the trimmed V and J ends, which lost 6 bases and 4 bases, there was a span of 10 bases. The CDR3 sequence: CSVRARYNEQFF. Here the CDR3 DNA reads TGCAGCGTCCGGGCCCGATACAATGAGCAGTTCTTC.

Only a few counts were recorded for this clonotype. One end of the junction does not line up with germline, which may come from a read error. The V and J genes are TRBV7-7 and TRBJ2-6; D unclear. Germline V gene sequence: CDR1 SSHAT, CDR2 FNYEAQ (reference sequence). The CDR3 is 15 amino acids. The CDR3 reads CASSFSDSGANVLTF. CDR3 sequence (DNA): TGTGCTAGCAGCTTTTCAGACTCTGGGGCCAACGTCCTGACTTTC. Looking up the rest from reference TRBV7-7 and TRBJ2-6 gives the full variable domain: GAGVSQSPRYKVTKRGQDVTLRCDPISSHATLYWYQQALGQGPEFLTYFNYEAQPDKSGLPSDRFSAERPEGSISTLTIQRTEQRDSAMYRCASSFSDSGANVLTFGAGSRLTVL.

The chain combines TRBV10-3 with TRBJ2-5; D is uncertain. Germline values: CDR1 ENHRY, CDR2 SYGVKD. V was cut by 0 bases and J by 0 bases, with 8 bases left in between. The CDR3 runs to 15 residues. CDR3 sequence (DNA): TGTGCCATCAGTGAGTCCAACATGGACCAAGAGACCCAGTACTTC. It yields the protein CAISESNMDQETQYF.

This clonotype was detected a few times. This sequence joins TRBV12-3 or TRBV12-4 and TRBJ1-4, with 9 bases that match TRBD1. This CDR3 has 16 residues. The V segment lost 6 bases and the J segment 8 bases; nucleotides outside the gene matches: 13. As DNA, the CDR3 is TGTGCCAGCAGCCCGGGGGGGGGACAGGGAGGCGAAAAACTGTTTTTT. It codes for CASSPGGGQGGEKLFF.

In its sample, this clonotype was seen many times. The V gene is TRBV5-1, the J gene TRBJ2-4; D not resolved. This CDR3 has 15 residues. Germline CDR1 reads SGHRS; CDR2 reads YFSETQ. The V and J ends lost 0 bases and 0 bases respectively, with 7 bases between them. The CDR3 protein is CASSLGQLAKNIQYF. The CDR3 DNA sequence: TGCGCCAGCAGCTTGGGGCAGTTAGCCAAAAACATTCAGTACTTC.